The 11 T cell receptor beta chains below come from one sample, sequenced in a study of lymphopenia after photon versus proton radiotherapy. The repertoire was sequenced with immunoSEQ multiplex PCR; TCRdb's copy has only in-frame clones and lacks some. This table has 39,000 or so clones, 80% to 95% appearing once. Sequenced here: peripheral blood, sampled from a patient treated with photon-based radiotherapy. The receptor source for this set is a man in his 60s with cholangiocarcinoma.

V and J are TRBV6-6 and TRBJ1-2, with D possibly matching TRBD1 (5 bases). CDR1 and CDR2 (germline): MNHNY, SVGAGI (reference sequence). CDR3 length: 16 amino acids. V lost 0 bases, J lost 3 bases, and 14 bases lay in between. For the CDR3, the DNA is TGTGCCAGCAGTTACTCTAGATCCCGAGGGGACTATGGCTACACCTTC. Its translation: CASSYSRSRGDYGYTF.

The V and J genes are TRBV29-1 and TRBJ1-4, with unresolved D. Trimming stripped 7 bases from V and 2 bases from J, with 14 bases between. Germline assignment: CDR1 SQVTM and CDR2 ANQGSEA. The CDR3 loop spans 14 amino acids. CDR3 in DNA: TGCAGCGCCGCCCGCGCGGGGACTAATGAAAAACTGTTTTTT. Protein sequence: CSAARAGTNEKLFF.

This sequence joins TRBV18 and TRBJ2-2, with a possible D match to TRBD1 (6 bases). There are 15 residues in the CDR3. Trimming took off 4 bases at V and 4 bases at J, with 13 bases between the two ends. Per the germline V gene, CDR1 is KGHSH and CDR2 is LQKENI. CDR3 in amino acids: CASSLLTGSTGELFF. The CDR3 DNA reads as TGTGCCAGCTCACTTCTTACAGGGAGCACCGGGGAGCTGTTTTTT.

The chain recombines TRBV28 with TRBJ2-7, with 8 positions matching TRBD1. This CDR3 is built from 15 residues. V shed 6 bases, J shed 1 base, and the junction held 8 bases outside the gene matches. Germline V gives CDR1 MDHEN, CDR2 SYDVKM. The CDR3 bases are TGTGCCAGCAGAGAGACAGGGGCGATATCCTACGAGCAGTACTTC. Amino acids: CASRETGAISYEQYF.

The chain uses TRBV9 and TRBJ2-7; D remains ambiguous. CDR3 length: 15 residues. Germline V lookup: CDR1 SGDLS, CDR2 YYNGEE. Trimming stripped 0 bases from V and 4 bases from J, with 14 bases between. The CDR3 loop reads CASSVAGQPGYEQYF. DNA for the CDR3: TGTGCCAGCAGCGTAGCTGGGCAGCCTGGGTACGAGCAGTACTTC.

The chain is built from TRBV18 and TRBJ2-2, with D perhaps matching TRBD2 (5 bases). The germline CDR1 and CDR2 sequences are KGHSH and LQKENI. The CDR3 contains 17 residues. Trimming left V 0 bases short and J 0 bases short, with 11 bases between. This CDR3 reads CASSPPEATANTGELFF. The DNA of the CDR3 is TGTGCCAGCTCACCACCGGAGGCAACGGCGAACACCGGGGAGCTGTTTTTT.

This clone was found a few times. V is TRBV7-9 and J is TRBJ1-1; no reliable D call. CDR1 and CDR2 from the germline V gene are SEHNR and FQNEAQ (reference sequence). V was trimmed by 3 bases and J by 0 bases, leaving 5 bases between them. CDR3 length: 13 amino acids. The CDR3 bases are TGTGCCAGCAGCTTGTGGATGAACACTGAAGCTTTCTTT. This translates into CASSLWMNTEAFF. Variable domain in full (rest from reference TRBV7-9 and TRBJ1-1): DTGVSQNPRHKITKRGQNVTFRCDPISEHNRLYWYRQTLGQGPEFLTYFQNEAQLEKSRLLSDRFSAERPKGSFSTLEIQRTEQGDSAMYLCASSLWMNTEAFFGQGTRLTVV.

The chain uses TRBV7-9 and TRBJ2-7; 7 bases are shared with TRBD2. The V segment lost 3 bases and the J segment 2 bases; nucleotides outside the gene matches: 4. The CDR3 has 14 amino acids. Germline V gene sequence: CDR1 SEHNR, CDR2 FQNEAQ (reference sequence). The CDR3 loop reads CASSLGAGPYEQYF. In DNA form, the CDR3 reads TGTGCCAGCAGCTTGGGAGCGGGACCCTACGAGCAGTACTTC.

This clone was found a few times. The rearrangement joins TRBV18 to TRBJ1-5; the match to TRBD1 covers 8 bases. The CDR3 is 14 amino acids. Germline V gives CDR1 KGHSH, CDR2 LQKENI. The V segment lost 3 bases and the J segment 10 bases; nucleotides outside the gene matches: 8. CDR3 region: CASSPTGETYPQHF. The DNA of the CDR3 is TGTGCCAGCTCACCGACAGGGGAAACGTACCCCCAGCATTTT.

Within the sample, this clone is medium-sized. The rearrangement uses TRBV28 and TRBJ1-5, with TRBD1 matching 7 bases. The CDR3 spans 16 residues. Germline V lookup: CDR1 MDHEN, CDR2 SYDVKM. V dropped 1 base and J dropped 6; count of bases not matched to a gene: 9. The CDR3 is CASSLLAGGYFQPQHF. The DNA for the CDR3 is TGTGCCAGCAGTTTATTGGCAGGGGGTTATTTTCAGCCCCAGCATTTT. The complete variable domain, with remaining parts taken from reference TRBV28 and TRBJ1-5, reads DVKVTQSSRYLVKRTGEKVFLECVQDMDHENMFWYRQDPGLGLRLIYFSYDVKMKEKGDIPEGYSVSREKKERFSLILESASTNQTSMYLCASSLLAGGYFQPQHFGDGTRLSIL.

Points on this clone: One end of the junction is discordant with germline, which a read error may explain. This chain connects TRBV18 to TRBJ1-1, with 7 bases aligning to TRBD1. Germline V gives CDR1 KGHSH, CDR2 LQKENI. The CDR3 has 13 residues. The CDR3 protein is CASSPNYGTEGFF. For the CDR3, the DNA is TGTGCCAGCTCACCGAATTACGGGACAGAAGGTTTCTTT.